This TCR beta chain comes out of a study of CXCR3-negative and CXCR3-positive naive CD8 T cells. Study-level background: Libraries each contributed about 1.5 +/- 0.3 million TRB reads, for around 140 million in total.

In preparing the TRB cDNA libraries, 5' RACE with UMI labels was used. TCRdb reworked the 5' RACE reads into one entry per CDR3 protein, no DNA. Its listing shows approximately 41,000 distinct CDR3 sequences. This receptor was taken from a human donor in good health. Some clones in this sample may be carry-over from other donors' samples. Specimen: memory CD8+ T cells from blood.

This CDR3 is CASSPQGNLPKNIQYF. The V call is TRBV23-1, the J call TRBJ2-4; no DNA is available, so the TRBD1 call from TCRdb remains unchecked. TRBV23-1 is annotated as an ORF whose role is uncertain. This CDR3 has 16 residues.